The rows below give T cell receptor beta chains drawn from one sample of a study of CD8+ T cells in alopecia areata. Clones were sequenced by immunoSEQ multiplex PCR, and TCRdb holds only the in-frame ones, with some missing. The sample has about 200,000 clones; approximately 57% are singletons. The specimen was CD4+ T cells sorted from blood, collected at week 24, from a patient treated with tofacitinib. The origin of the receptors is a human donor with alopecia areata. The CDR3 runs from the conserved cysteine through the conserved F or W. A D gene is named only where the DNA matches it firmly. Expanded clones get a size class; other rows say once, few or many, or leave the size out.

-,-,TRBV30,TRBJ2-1,CAWRRGNYNEQFF,TGTGCCTGGAGGCGGGGAAATTACAATGAGCAGTTCTTC
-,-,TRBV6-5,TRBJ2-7,CASSYGISYEQYF,TGTGCCAGCAGTTATGGGATTTCCTACGAGCAGTACTTC
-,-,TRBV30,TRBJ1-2,CAWMMIEGYTF,TGTGCCTGGATGATGATCGAAGGCTACACCTTC
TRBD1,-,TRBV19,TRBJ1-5,CASSTDRGNQPQHF,TGTGCCAGTAGTACAGACAGGGGGAATCAGCCCCAGCATTTT
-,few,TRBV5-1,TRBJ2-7,CASSLGWVPSYEQYF,TGCGCCAGCAGCTTGGGGTGGGTCCCCTCCTACGAGCAGTACTTC
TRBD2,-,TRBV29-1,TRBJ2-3,CSVEEGGADTQYF,TGCAGCGTTGAAGAGGGGGGGGCAGATACGCAGTATTTT
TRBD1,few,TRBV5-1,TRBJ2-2,CASRSQGAMGELFF,TGCGCCAGCCGATCACAGGGGGCAATGGGGGAGCTGTTTTTT
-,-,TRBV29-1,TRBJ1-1,CSAEPEAFF,TGCAGCGCTGAGCCTGAAGCTTTCTTT
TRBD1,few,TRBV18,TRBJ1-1,CASSPGGLGMRNTEAFF,TGTGCCAGCTCGCCAGGGGGACTTGGAATGAGAAACACTGAAGCTTTCTTT
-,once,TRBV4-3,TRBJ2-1,CASSWQGGDEQFF,TGCGCCAGCAGCTGGCAGGGAGGCGATGAGCAGTTCTTC
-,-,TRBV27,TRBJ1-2,CASKGWDYGYTF,TGTGCCAGCAAAGGGTGGGACTATGGCTACACCTTC
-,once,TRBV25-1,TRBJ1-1,CASSETLGRAKAFF,TGTGCCAGCAGTGAGACCCTAGGGAGGGCGAAGGCTTTCTTT
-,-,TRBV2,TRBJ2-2,CASSRLALNTGELFF,TGTGCCAGCAGCAGGCTAGCATTGAACACCGGGGAGCTGTTTTTT
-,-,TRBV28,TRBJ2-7,CASSLQSPPEQYF,TGTGCCAGCAGTTTACAGTCCCCACCCGAGCAGTACTTC
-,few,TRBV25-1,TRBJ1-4,CASSVGSHEKLFF,TGTGCCAGCAGTGTAGGGTCCCATGAAAAACTGTTTTTT
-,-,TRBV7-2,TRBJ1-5,CASSLGHGPGPQHF,TGTGCCAGCAGCTTAGGGCACGGCCCGGGGCCCCAGCATTTT
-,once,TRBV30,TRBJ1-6,CAWSPPDKINSPLHF,TGTGCCTGGAGTCCTCCCGACAAGATCAATTCACCCCTCCACTTT
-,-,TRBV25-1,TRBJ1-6,CASTGQYNSPLHF,TGTGCCAGCACTGGACAGTATAATTCACCCCTCCACTTT
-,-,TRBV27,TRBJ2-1,CASSSPPYNEQFF,TGTGCCAGCAGTTCTCCGCCCTACAATGAGCAGTTCTTC
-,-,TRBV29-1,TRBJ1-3,CSVGQGNTIYF,TGCAGCGTTGGACAGGGAAACACCATATATTTT
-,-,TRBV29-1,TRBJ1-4,CSVRFRQVGKLFF,TGCAGCGTACGATTCAGACAGGTTGGAAAACTGTTTTTT
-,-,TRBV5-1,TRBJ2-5,CASSLRGIQETQYF,TGCGCCAGCAGCTTGAGGGGGATCCAAGAGACCCAGTACTTC
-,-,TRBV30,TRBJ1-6,CAWRLDSNSPLHF,TGTGCCTGGAGGTTGGACAGTAATTCACCCCTCCACTTT
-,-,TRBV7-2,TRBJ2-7,CASSLEGGPTYEQYF,TGTGCCAGCAGCTTAGAAGGGGGTCCAACCTACGAGCAGTACTTC
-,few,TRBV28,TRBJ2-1,CASIRGSGNEQFF,TGTGCCAGCATCCGGGGGTCCGGCAATGAGCAGTTCTTC
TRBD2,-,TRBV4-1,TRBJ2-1,CASSQEERGGRNEQFF,TGCGCCAGCAGCCAAGAAGAGCGGGGGGGCCGGAATGAGCAGTTCTTC
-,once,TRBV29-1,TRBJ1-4,CSVGSAREKLFF,TGCAGCGTTGGGAGTGCTCGCGAAAAACTGTTTTTT
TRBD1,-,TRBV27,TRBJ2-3,CATKRTGVVGLTDTQYF,TGTGCCACCAAACGGACAGGGGTAGTGGGTCTCACAGATACGCAGTATTTT
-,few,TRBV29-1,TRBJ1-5,CSVGDPYSNQPQHF,TGCAGCGTTGGGGACCCTTATAGCAATCAGCCCCAGCATTTT
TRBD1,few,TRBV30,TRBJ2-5,CAWSVGDRTQETQYF,TGTGCCTGGAGTGTCGGGGACAGGACCCAAGAGACCCAGTACTTC
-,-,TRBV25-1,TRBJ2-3,CASGVRGRTDTQYF,TGTGCCAGCGGTGTTAGAGGTAGAACAGATACGCAGTATTTT
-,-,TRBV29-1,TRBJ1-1,CSVPSRGGRTEAFF,TGCAGCGTCCCTTCCAGAGGGGGTCGCACTGAAGCTTTCTTT
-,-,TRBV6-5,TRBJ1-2,CASSPGAYGYTF,TGTGCCAGCAGTCCTGGGGCGTATGGCTACACCTTC
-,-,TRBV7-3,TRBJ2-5,CASSPGSSPETQYF,TGTGCCAGCAGCCCCGGGTCTAGTCCGGAGACCCAGTACTTC
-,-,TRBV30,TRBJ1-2,CAWSAGTGNYGYTF,TGTGCCTGGAGTGCTGGGACTGGCAACTATGGCTACACCTTC
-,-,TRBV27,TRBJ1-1,CASSLTRNTEAFF,TGTGCCAGCAGTTTGACCCGGAACACTGAAGCTTTCTTT
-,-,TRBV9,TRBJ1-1,CASSVFEGNTEAFF,TGTGCCAGCAGCGTTTTTGAAGGTAACACTGAAGCTTTCTTT
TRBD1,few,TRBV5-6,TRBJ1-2,CASSPGDREKGNYGYTF,TGTGCCAGCAGCCCTGGGGACAGGGAGAAGGGTAACTATGGCTACACCTTC
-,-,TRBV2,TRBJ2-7,CASSEQKIYEQYF,TGTGCCAGCAGTGAACAGAAGATCTACGAGCAGTACTTC
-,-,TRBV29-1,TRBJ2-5,CSPGPWETQYF,TGCAGCCCGGGGCCCTGGGAGACCCAGTACTTC
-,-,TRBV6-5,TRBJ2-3,CASRAGTFGDTQYF,TGTGCCAGCAGGGCCGGGACTTTCGGGGATACGCAGTATTTT
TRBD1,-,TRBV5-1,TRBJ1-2,CASSFGQGISYGYTF,TGCGCCAGCAGCTTTGGACAGGGGATCTCCTATGGCTACACCTTC
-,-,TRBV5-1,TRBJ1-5,CASSLDGVQSEPQHF,TGCGCCAGCAGCTTGGATGGGGTACAATCAGAGCCCCAGCATTTT
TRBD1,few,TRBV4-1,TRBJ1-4,CASSPTQGATTNEKLFF,TGCGCCAGCAGCCCCACCCAGGGGGCGACAACTAATGAAAAACTGTTTTTT
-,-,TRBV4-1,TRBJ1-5,CASSQRFFLDQPQHF,TGCGCCAGCAGCCAAAGGTTTTTCCTCGATCAGCCCCAGCATTTT
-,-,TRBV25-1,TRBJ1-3,CASRGTGRNTIYF,TGTGCCAGCAGAGGCACAGGGAGAAACACCATATATTTT
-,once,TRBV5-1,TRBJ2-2,CASTPGATGTSTGELFF,TGCGCCAGCACCCCAGGTGCCACCGGGACCTCCACCGGGGAGCTGTTTTTT
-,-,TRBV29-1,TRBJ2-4,CSVESLDIQYF,TGCAGCGTTGAATCCCTCGACATTCAGTACTTC
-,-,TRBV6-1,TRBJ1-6,CASTPQTETPLHF,TGTGCCAGCACTCCCCAGACCGAGACACCCCTCCACTTT
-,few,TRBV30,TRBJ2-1,CAWNSGLGQFF,TGTGCCTGGAATAGTGGCTTAGGGCAGTTCTTC
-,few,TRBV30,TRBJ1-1,CAWAGRLNTEAFF,TGTGCCTGGGCGGGACGTCTGAACACTGAAGCTTTCTTT
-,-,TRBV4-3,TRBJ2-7,CASSQFLGGDYEQYF,TGCGCCAGCAGCCAGTTCTTGGGGGGCGACTACGAGCAGTACTTC
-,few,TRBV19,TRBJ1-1,CASSIPGKAFF,TGTGCCAGTAGTATTCCAGGGAAAGCTTTCTTT
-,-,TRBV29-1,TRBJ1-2,CSVLEGYTF,TGCAGCGTCCTGGAAGGCTACACCTTC
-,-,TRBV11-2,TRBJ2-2,CASSRGTFANTGELFF,TGTGCCAGCAGCCGAGGGACTTTCGCGAACACCGGGGAGCTGTTTTTT
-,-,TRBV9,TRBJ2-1,CASSVGGGAGNEQFF,TGTGCCAGCAGCGTAGGTGGGGGGGCAGGCAATGAGCAGTTCTTC
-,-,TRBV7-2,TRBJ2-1,CASSLDGSPREQFF,TGTGCCAGCAGCTTAGACGGGTCGCCCCGTGAGCAGTTCTTC
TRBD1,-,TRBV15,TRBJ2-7,CATSRAGTGGDEQYF,TGTGCCACCAGCAGAGCCGGGACAGGGGGCGACGAGCAGTACTTC
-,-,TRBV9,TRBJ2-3,CASSVEWDTTTDTQYF,TGTGCCAGCAGCGTAGAGTGGGACACCACCACAGATACGCAGTATTTT
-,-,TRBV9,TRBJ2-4,CASSVAYNSHQYF,TGTGCCAGCAGCGTAGCTTACAACAGCCATCAGTACTTC